Shown below are 14 T cell receptor beta chains from a single sample sequenced in a study of shared clonotypes between healthy human individuals. Repertoires were generated with immunoSEQ multiplex PCR, while TCRdb's copy carries only in-frame clones and drops some. The profile covers over 100,000 clones, with about 71% appearing a single time and roughly 24% taken by the ten largest. What was sequenced was memory CD8+ T cells sorted from blood. The subset: CD45RO+ cells pooled with CCR7-negative TemRA cells. The receptors were sampled from a woman in her twenties or thirties in good health.

The gene calls are TRBV10-3 and TRBJ1-5; no reliable D call. The CDR3 is made up of 13 amino acids. V was trimmed by 2 bases and J by 9 bases, leaving 11 bases between them. The germline CDR1 and CDR2 sequences are ENHRY and SYGVKD. The DNA for the CDR3 is TGTGCCATCAGTGAGGACACGATGTGGCCCCAGCATTTT. Translated: CAISEDTMWPQHF.

The chain recombines TRBV15 with TRBJ1-1; D might be TRBD1 (5 bases). The CDR3 sequence is 15 residues long. The germline gives CDR1 LNHNV, CDR2 YYDKDF (reference sequence). V lost 3 bases and J 3 bases, leaving 14 bases between the germline ends. The CDR3 here is CATSRRAMGDTEAFF. Written as DNA, the CDR3 is TGTGCCACCAGCAGGAGGGCCATGGGGGACACTGAAGCTTTCTTT.

A few counts support this clone. V usage is TRBV28 and J usage is TRBJ2-3; possibly TRBD1 or TRBD2 for D (5 bases each). Germline CDR1 and CDR2: MDHEN and SYDVKM. V lost 8 bases and J 2 bases, leaving 17 bases between the germline ends. The CDR3 consists of 15 residues. The CDR3 protein is CASGLGERYTDTQYF. The CDR3 bases are TGTGCCAGCGGGTTGGGGGAGAGATACACAGATACGCAGTATTTT. Variable domain in full (rest from reference TRBV28 and TRBJ2-3): DVKVTQSSRYLVKRTGEKVFLECVQDMDHENMFWYRQDPGLGLRLIYFSYDVKMKEKGDIPEGYSVSREKKERFSLILESASTNQTSMYLCASGLGERYTDTQYFGPGTRLTVL.

The CDR3 is CASSFGQINEQYF. DNA for the CDR3: TGTGCCAGCAGTTTTGGACAGATCAACGAGCAGTACTTC. The chain couples TRBV5-4 to TRBJ2-7, with a weak D call TRBD1 (6 bases). CDR1 is SGHNT, CDR2 YYREEE, per germline (reference sequence). The CDR3 has 13 residues. Trimming stripped 5 bases from V and 5 bases from J, with 14 bases between.

The chain links TRBV23-1 to TRBJ2-5, with TRBD1 matching over 8 bases. TRBV23-1 is sorted into the ORF group, with uncertain function. The CDR3 is 13 amino acids. V shed 4 bases, J shed 4 bases, and the junction held 2 bases outside the gene matches. CDR3 nucleotides: TGCGCCAGCAGTCCCACAGGGGGAGAGACCCAGTACTTC. Translation: CASSPTGGETQYF.

The V gene is TRBV27, the J gene TRBJ1-1; 10 bases map to TRBD1. Germline V gene sequence: CDR1 MNHEY, CDR2 SMNVEV (reference sequence). Trimming cost V 6 bases and J 4 bases; bases outside gene matches: 2. The CDR3 has 13 amino acids. The CDR3 loop reads CASSDRGPTEAFF. In DNA, the CDR3 is TGTGCCAGCAGCGACAGGGGGCCCACTGAAGCTTTCTTT.

This clone was seen more than once but under ten times. The chain combines TRBV6-4 with TRBJ2-1, with no clear D. V gave up 0 bases and J gave up 7 bases, with 7 bases separating them. Germline CDR1 is MRHNA and CDR2 is SNTAGT. This CDR3 region has 13 residues. The CDR3 DNA sequence: TGTGCCAGCAGTGACTCGAAGGTTAATGAGCAGTTCTTC. Translating it yields CASSDSKVNEQFF.

The V and J genes are TRBV9 and TRBJ1-4, with D perhaps matching TRBD1 (5 bases). The CDR3 is 13 amino acids. The ends were cut back, 3 bases at V and 6 bases at J, with 9 bases in the middle. The germline V gene encodes CDR1 SGDLS and CDR2 YYNGEE. The chain's CDR3 is CASSAGTDEKLFF. CDR3 in DNA: TGTGCCAGCAGCGCGGGGACGGATGAAAAACTGTTTTTT.

This clone was counted only a few times. CDR3 sequence (DNA): TGTGCCAGCAGCCAAGCGGACATTGGGACGAGAGAGCAGTACTTC. This gives the protein CASSQADIGTREQYF. The rearrangement links TRBV14 to TRBJ2-7; D may correspond to TRBD1 or TRBD2 (5 bases each). V was clipped by 1 base and J by 7 bases, with 17 bases between them. Germline CDR1 is SGHDN and CDR2 is FVKESK. The CDR3 spans 15 residues.

Many counts were recorded for this clone. The V call is TRBV11-2, the J call TRBJ1-2; a weak D match, TRBD1 (5 bases). The V and J ends lost 7 bases and 4 bases respectively, with 13 bases between them. This CDR3 spans 13 amino acids. The germline V gene has CDR1 SGHAT and CDR2 FQNNGV. CDR3: CASTLLGGYGYTF. DNA for the CDR3: TGTGCCAGCACCCTATTGGGGGGCTATGGCTACACCTTC.

The V call is TRBV7-2, the J call TRBJ1-5; 10 bases fit TRBD1. Germline V CDR1 and CDR2: SGHTA, FQGNSA. The CDR3 length is 16 residues. V gave up 2 bases and J gave up 4 bases; unmatched junction bases: 5. CDR3 DNA: TGTGCCAGCAGCTTAACCGGGACAGGGGCAAATCAGCCCCAGCATTTT. It yields the protein CASSLTGTGANQPQHF.

This clone was seen a few times. V is TRBV21-1 and J is TRBJ1-3. TRBV21-1 is deemed a pseudogene. The CDR3 extends over 18 amino acids. The CDR3 loop reads CASSKAKAKTCSGNTIYF. The CDR3 DNA reads as TGTGCCAGCAGCAAAGCAAAGGCCAAGACCTGCTCTGGAAACACCATATATTTT.

The chain uses TRBV2 and TRBJ2-3, with TRBD2 matching over 10 bases. V lost 6 bases, J lost 4 bases, and 16 bases stayed unmatched. CDR1 and CDR2 (germline): SNHLY, FYNNEI. The CDR3 extends over 18 amino acids. The CDR3 DNA reads as TGTGCCAGCAGCCACATCGGAGCTAGCGGGAGTGAGGCAGATACGCAGTATTTT. Amino acids: CASSHIGASGSEADTQYF.

V gene TRBV6-6 combines with J gene TRBJ1-5; 7 bases are shared with TRBD1. CDR1 MNHNY and CDR2 SVGAGI come from the germline V gene (reference sequence). Germline trimming cut 5 bases from V and 2 bases from J; bases unmatched to any gene: 6. The CDR3 is 15 amino acids. CDR3 residues: CASSPQGGGNQPQHF. CDR3 nucleotide sequence: TGTGCCAGCAGTCCCCAGGGGGGGGGCAATCAGCCCCAGCATTTT.